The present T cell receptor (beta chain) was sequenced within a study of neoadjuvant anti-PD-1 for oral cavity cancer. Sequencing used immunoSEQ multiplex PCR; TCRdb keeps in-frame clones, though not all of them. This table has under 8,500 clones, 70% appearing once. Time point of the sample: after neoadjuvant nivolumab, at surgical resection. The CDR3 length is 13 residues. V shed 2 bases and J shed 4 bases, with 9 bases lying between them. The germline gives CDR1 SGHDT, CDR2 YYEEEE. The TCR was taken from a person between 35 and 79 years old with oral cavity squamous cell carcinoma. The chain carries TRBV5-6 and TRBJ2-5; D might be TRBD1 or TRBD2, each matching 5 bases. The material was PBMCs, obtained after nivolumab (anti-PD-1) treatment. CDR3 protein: CASSFSGRETQYF. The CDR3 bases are TGTGCCAGCAGCTTTTCAGGGAGAGAGACCCAGTACTTC.